This is a list of T cell receptor beta chains from one sample in a study of blood T cell repertoires in COVID-19. The protocol was immunoSEQ multiplex PCR, while the TCRdb copy is restricted to in-frame clones and leaves out a portion. The sample has approximately 150,000 clones; 90% to 95% are singletons. Source material: peripheral blood. The receptors stem from an older woman with COVID-19, enrolled during active disease. The CDR3 runs from the conserved cysteine through the conserved F or W. The order of the fields is J gene, V gene, clone size, D gene, CDR3 DNA, CDR3 protein. A D gene is named only where the DNA matches it firmly. Size tells how often a clone was seen (once, few, many) or the class of an expanded clone, and some rows leave it out.

TRBJ1-1	TRBV27	.	.	TGTGCCAGCAGATTGGGGGGTGGGACTGAAGCTTTCTTT	CASRLGGGTEAFF
TRBJ1-6	TRBV27	.	.	TGTGCCAGCAGTTTGGTGGGGGCTTACTCCTATAATTCACCCCTCCACTTT	CASSLVGAYSYNSPLHF
TRBJ2-7	TRBV27	.	TRBD1	TGTGCCAGCAGTTTGAGACAGGGGACTTACTCGAGCTCCTACGAGCAGTACTTC	CASSLRQGTYSSSYEQYF
TRBJ2-1	TRBV6-5	.	TRBD1	TGTGCCAGCAGTTGGAGACAGGGGGCATACAATGAGCAGTTCTTC	CASSWRQGAYNEQFF
TRBJ2-2	TRBV6-4	.	.	TGTGCCAGCAGTGTGGTCCAGTCCGGGGAGCTGTTTTTT	CASSVVQSGELFF
TRBJ1-1	TRBV5-6	once	.	TGTGCCAGCAGGGTCATAGGACAGCTGAACACTGATGCTTTCTTT	CASRVIGQLNTDAFF
TRBJ2-1	TRBV30	.	.	TGTGCCTGGGGGGTTTTTAGTGGAGGTAATGAGCAGTTCTTC	CAWGVFSGGNEQFF
TRBJ2-7	TRBV11-1	once	.	TGTGCCAGCAGCTTAGGGACAAGCCTCTCCTACGAGCAGTACTTC	CASSLGTSLSYEQYF
TRBJ1-2	TRBV27	.	.	TGTGCCAGCAGGCCCCTGGACACCTTCAATGGCTACACCTTC	CASRPLDTFNGYTF
TRBJ1-6	TRBV15	.	.	TGTGCCACCAGCAGAGCCAGGCGTAATTCACCCCTCCACTTT	CATSRARRNSPLHF
TRBJ1-2	TRBV4-2	.	TRBD1	TGTGCCAGCAGCCAAGATATGGGACAGGGGGCCAGAACAAACTATGGCTACACCTTC	CASSQDMGQGARTNYGYTF
TRBJ1-2	TRBV18	.	TRBD1	TGTGCCAGCTCACCACCAGGGACAGGCGACTATGGCTACACCTTC	CASSPPGTGDYGYTF
TRBJ1-5	TRBV7-8	.	.	TGTGCCAGCAGCACAGCGGTTAGGGGCAATCAGCCCCAGCATTTT	CASSTAVRGNQPQHF
TRBJ2-7	TRBV7-8	.	.	TGTGCCAGCAGCTTACAAATAGACAGGAATAACGAGCAGTACTTC	CASSLQIDRNNEQYF
TRBJ2-7	TRBV19	.	.	TGTGCCAGTAGTACAGGGATAAGGGCCTACGAGCAGTACTTC	CASSTGIRAYEQYF
TRBJ1-4	TRBV2	.	.	TGTGCCAGCAGGAGGACAGCAACTAATGAAAAACTGTTTTTT	CASRRTATNEKLFF
TRBJ1-1	TRBV7-9	.	.	TGTGCCAGCAGCCTAAGGGGGAACACTGAAGCTTTCTTT	CASSLRGNTEAFF
TRBJ1-1	TRBV19	once	TRBD1	TGTGCCAGTAGTACCGGGACAGGTAATCGAGGGACTGAAGCTTTCTTT	CASSTGTGNRGTEAFF
TRBJ1-2	TRBV18	.	TRBD1	TGTGCCAGCTCACCAACAGGGGGCGCATCCGCCTCTTATGGCTACACCTTC	CASSPTGGASASYGYTF
TRBJ2-7	TRBV7-9	.	TRBD1	TGTGCCAGCAGCTTCAGGGGGCGTGCGAACGAGCAGTACTTC	CASSFRGRANEQYF
TRBJ1-1	TRBV10-3	.	TRBD1	TGTGCCGTCACAGGGGGCGTGGGCTTGAACACTGAAGCTTTCTTT	CAVTGGVGLNTEAFF
TRBJ2-1	TRBV5-1	.	TRBD1	TGCGCCAGCAGCTTGGCACCACAGGGGGCAACATACAATGAGCAGTTCTTC	CASSLAPQGATYNEQFF
TRBJ1-1	TRBV3-1/TRBV3-2	.	.	TGTGCCAGCAGTCGGACAGATAGGGTCACTGAAGCTTTCTTT	CASSRTDRVTEAFF
TRBJ1-4	TRBV30	few	.	TGTGCCTGGAGTGCTGACTCCCGGGGTGAAAAACTGTTTTTT	CAWSADSRGEKLFF
TRBJ1-2	TRBV5-1	.	.	TGCGCCAGCACCTCGGCGGGGGGCAGTGGCTACACCTTC	CASTSAGGSGYTF
TRBJ1-6	TRBV5-8	.	.	TGTGCCAGCACCCCCTGGCGGGACGGAAATTCACCCCTCCACTTT	CASTPWRDGNSPLHF
TRBJ2-1	TRBV14	.	TRBD2	TGTGCCAGCAGTGTCGTAGCGGGGGGTTTCAATGAGCAGTTCTTC	CASSVVAGGFNEQFF
TRBJ1-5	TRBV7-2	.	.	TGTGCCAGCAGCCAGCGGGCAAATCAGCCCCAGCATTTT	CASSQRANQPQHF
TRBJ2-7	TRBV27	.	.	TGTGCCAGCAGTTTCCAGTCCTCCTACGAGCAGTACTTC	CASSFQSSYEQYF
TRBJ2-1	TRBV7-2	.	.	TGTGCCAGCAGCCCCGGGGGAGTTGAGCAGTTCTTC	CASSPGGVEQFF
TRBJ1-5	TRBV12-2	.	.	TGTGCAAGTCGCTTAGCGGCGCAGCTGACACCAGACAGGGAGTGTCATAGCAATCAGCCCCAGCATTTT	CASRLAAQLTPDRECHSNQPQHF
TRBJ2-7	TRBV6-5	.	TRBD1	TGTGCCAGCAGTTCGGGACAGGGCCCGATCTCCTACGAGCAGTACTTC	CASSSGQGPISYEQYF
TRBJ2-5	TRBV15	.	TRBD1	TGTGCCACCAGCAGTACAGGGGGCACGCAAGAGACCCAGTACTTC	CATSSTGGTQETQYF
TRBJ1-2	TRBV15	.	TRBD1	TGTGCCACCAGCAGAGATCCGGGACAGGGTGTCGGCTACACCTTC	CATSRDPGQGVGYTF
TRBJ2-2	TRBV4-3	.	TRBD2	TGCGCCAGCAGCCGAGCGGGAGAGACCGGGGAGCTGTTTTTT	CASSRAGETGELFF
TRBJ1-4	TRBV27	.	.	TGTGCCAGCAGATCCCTAGAAAAACTGTTTTTT	CASRSLEKLFF
TRBJ1-2	TRBV10-3	.	.	TGTGCCATCAGTGAGGGGGGGATAGACTATGGCTACACCTTC	CAISEGGIDYGYTF
TRBJ2-1	TRBV5-1	.	TRBD2	TGCGCCAGCAGCTTGGCAACTCATGGACTAGCGGGGTTGGATGAGCAGTTCTTC	CASSLATHGLAGLDEQFF